These T cell receptor beta chains were read from a single sample in a study of control samples from healthy donors and cancer patients. Here immunoSEQ multiplex PCR was the method, and the copy in TCRdb shows in-frame clones only, minus some. This table has 100,000 to 150,000 clones, around 87% appearing once. Sequenced: blood. The receptors stem from a man between 60 and 75 years old in good health. CDR3s include the opening cysteine and the closing phenylalanine or tryptophan. A D gene is named only where the DNA matches it firmly. Where a row states a size, it is once, few, many or the class of an expanded clone; other rows omit it.

TRBJ2-1 | TRBD1 | TRBV28 | . | TGTGCCAGCAGTAGGGGGCGCAGCGATGAGCAGTTCTTC | CASSRGRSDEQFF
TRBJ2-7 | . | TRBV19 | many | TGTGCCAGTAGTATGGCGACAAATATGGGGGAGCAGTACTTC | CASSMATNMGEQYF
TRBJ2-5 | TRBD2 | TRBV18 | . | TGTGCCAGCTCACTTATAGCGGGGGCCCTAAAAGAGACCCAGTACTTC | CASSLIAGALKETQYF
TRBJ2-5 | TRBD2 | TRBV2 | . | TGTGCCAGCAAAGCGGGGCATATCATGGAGACCCAGTACTTC | CASKAGHIMETQYF
TRBJ1-1 | . | TRBV4-2 | . | TGTGCCAGCAGCCAAGATTTGAACACTGAAGCTTTCTTT | CASSQDLNTEAFF
TRBJ1-1 | . | TRBV3-1/TRBV3-2 | . | TGTGCCAGCAGCCGAGGGGGGGGTATGAACACTGAAGCTTTCTTT | CASSRGGGMNTEAFF
TRBJ1-5 | . | TRBV3-1/TRBV3-2 | . | TGTGCCAGCAGCCGTACTTCAGTTAGCAATCAGCCCCAGCATTTT | CASSRTSVSNQPQHF
TRBJ2-6 | . | TRBV13 | . | TGTGCCAGCAGCTTAGGGGGCGGCAGGGTGAACTCTGGGGCCAACGTCCTGACTTTC | CASSLGGGRVNSGANVLTF
TRBJ2-2 | TRBD2 | TRBV27 | . | TGTGCCAGCAGGGGATTCGGACTAGCGGCGAACACCGGGGAGCTGTTTTTT | CASRGFGLAANTGELFF
TRBJ2-3 | . | TRBV12-3/TRBV12-4 | . | TGTGCCAGCAGTTTAGGTGTACGGGCGCAGTATTTT | CASSLGVRAQYF
TRBJ1-1 | . | TRBV7-6 | . | TGTGCCAGCAGCTTAGCGCATAGGACAGTGAACACTGAAGCTTTCTTT | CASSLAHRTVNTEAFF
TRBJ1-2 | TRBD1 | TRBV16 | once | TGTGCCAGCAGCCTAAAAATCGTAGACAGGGGCCAAGGCGGCTACACCTTC | CASSLKIVDRGQGGYTF
TRBJ2-1 | TRBD2 | TRBV27 | . | TGTGCCAGCAGTGCCCGCGGGGGGCCCTACAATGAGCAGTTCTTC | CASSARGGPYNEQFF
TRBJ2-2 | . | TRBV2 | . | TGTGCCAGCAGTATCGGGGGGCCCTTGAACACCGGGGAGCTGTTTTTT | CASSIGGPLNTGELFF
TRBJ1-5 | TRBD1 | TRBV7-9 | once | TGTGCCAGCAGCTTAGAGGGAGGGGGCCAGCCCCAGCATTTT | CASSLEGGGQPQHF
TRBJ1-2 | . | TRBV23-1 | . | TGCGCCAGCAGTCATGGGCGTGACTATGGCTACACCTTC | CASSHGRDYGYTF
TRBJ1-4 | . | TRBV3-1/TRBV3-2 | . | TGTGCCAGCAGCCAGTCGGCAACTCCAACTAATGAAAAACTGTTTTTT | CASSQSATPTNEKLFF
TRBJ2-1 | . | TRBV9 | . | TGTGCCAGCAGCCCGGGACATAAGAATCCCTACAATGAGCAGTTCTTC | CASSPGHKNPYNEQFF
TRBJ1-4 | TRBD1 | TRBV28 | . | TGTGCCAGCAGTTTACGACAGGGGGGTCCAACTAATGAAAAACTGTTTTTT | CASSLRQGGPTNEKLFF
TRBJ1-1 | . | TRBV6-6 | . | TGTGCCAGCATCCAACGATCGAACACTGAAGCTTTCTTT | CASIQRSNTEAFF
TRBJ1-1 | . | TRBV5-1 | . | TGCGCCAGCAGCTTGTATACAGGGCTCACTGAAGCTTTCTTT | CASSLYTGLTEAFF
TRBJ1-5 | TRBD1 | TRBV18 | . | TGTGCCAGCTCGGAAGGACAGGCGGATCAGCCCCAGCATTTT | CASSEGQADQPQHF
TRBJ1-4 | TRBD1 | TRBV19 | . | TGTGCCAGTAGTATATTCGGGACAGGGAACGAAAAACTGTTTTTT | CASSIFGTGNEKLFF
TRBJ2-7 | . | TRBV6-5 | . | TGTGCCAGCAGCCCCGGGGGAGTAATTTCTTACGAGCAGTACTTC | CASSPGGVISYEQYF
TRBJ1-1 | TRBD1 | TRBV4-1 | . | TGCGCCAGCAGCCCGGACAGGGGATTCGTGGGGACTGAAGCTTTCTTT | CASSPDRGFVGTEAFF
TRBJ1-4 | . | TRBV5-1 | . | TGCGCCAGCAGTGAAAGTGCAACTAATGAAAAACTGTTTTTT | CASSESATNEKLFF
TRBJ2-4 | . | TRBV12-3/TRBV12-4 | . | TGTGCCAGCAGTTTAGGGGGAAACATTCAGTACTTC | CASSLGGNIQYF
TRBJ1-2 | TRBD1 | TRBV6-5 | . | TGTGCCAGCAGTACAGGGGGCTGGGGCTACACCTTC | CASSTGGWGYTF
TRBJ1-6 | . | TRBV28 | . | TGTGCCAGCAGTTTCCTCCCCTGGGCCGAGACCCTCCACTTT | CASSFLPWAETLHF
TRBJ1-3 | . | TRBV13 | . | TGTGCCAGCAGCTTAGATTTACGGATACTCTCTGGAAACACCATATATTTT | CASSLDLRILSGNTIYF
TRBJ1-5 | . | TRBV28 | . | TGTGCCAGCGAGGGCCAGGGAAATCAGCCCCAGCATTTT | CASEGQGNQPQHF
TRBJ2-3 | . | TRBV18 | . | TGTGCCAGCTCACCTTGGGGGGATCCTAGCACAGATACGCAGTATTTT | CASSPWGDPSTDTQYF
TRBJ1-2 | TRBD1 | TRBV6-5 | . | TGTGCCAGCAGTCCCCGGGACAGTAATTATGGCTACACCTTC | CASSPRDSNYGYTF
TRBJ1-5 | . | TRBV28 | . | TGTGCCAGCAGTCCCGGACAGTATAGCAATCAGCCCCAGCATTTT | CASSPGQYSNQPQHF
TRBJ1-2 | TRBD1 | TRBV5-4 | . | TGTGCCAGCAGCCTTCAGGGGGGGGCGGGCGCTAACTATGGCTACACCTTC | CASSLQGGAGANYGYTF
TRBJ1-5 | . | TRBV30 | . | TGTGCCGTGGCTCAGGGTTCAGGTAATCAGCCCCAGCATTTT | CAVAQGSGNQPQHF